The 17 T cell receptor beta chains reported below all come from one sample, sequenced in a study of T cell responses to AZD1222 COVID-19 vaccine. Clones were read by immunoSEQ multiplex PCR, and TCRdb kept only the in-frame ones, dropping some. The data show about 110,000 clones, roughly 89% seen once. The specimen was peripheral blood, collected on day 0 of AZD1222 vaccination. The receptor set was obtained from an adult in good health.

The chain combines TRBV5-5 with TRBJ2-5; no definite D call. The CDR3 runs 11 residues. Germline V gene lookup returns CDR1 SGHKS and CDR2 YYEKEE (reference sequence). V gave up 0 bases and J gave up 10 bases, with 7 bases separating them. The CDR3 sequence: CASSLGYSQYF. The CDR3 nucleotides read TGTGCCAGCAGCTTGGGGTATAGCCAGTACTTC.

V is TRBV5-4 and J is TRBJ1-6, with D possibly TRBD1 on 5 matching bases. CDR3 length: 15 residues. Trimming stripped 4 bases from V and 0 bases from J, with 8 bases between. Germline CDR1 SGHNT, CDR2 YYREEE (reference sequence). This CDR3 reads CASSPQGSYNSPLHF. The CDR3 DNA is TGTGCCAGCAGCCCCCAGGGCTCCTATAATTCACCCCTCCACTTT. Variable domain in full (rest from reference TRBV5-4 and TRBJ1-6): ETGVTQSPTHLIKTRGQQVTLRCSSQSGHNTVSWYQQALGQGPQFIFQYYREEENGRGNFPPRFSGLQFPNYSSELNVNALELDDSALYLCASSPQGSYNSPLHFGNGTRLTVT.

The V call is TRBV11-2, the J call TRBJ2-1; 11 bases are a match to TRBD2. This CDR3 is 18 amino acids long. V shed 2 bases, J shed 6 bases, and the junction held 12 bases outside the gene matches. Germline CDR1 SGHAT, CDR2 FQNNGV. The CDR3 is CASSLFSRRLAGSNEQFF. The CDR3 coding sequence is TGTGCCAGCAGCTTATTCAGCCGAAGACTAGCGGGGAGCAATGAGCAGTTCTTC.

The chain carries TRBV9 and TRBJ1-6, with D tentatively TRBD1 (5 bases). Between the trimmed V and J ends, which lost 8 bases and 8 bases, there was a span of 11 bases. The germline V gene encodes CDR1 SGDLS and CDR2 YYNGEE. The CDR3 is made up of 12 amino acids. The CDR3 DNA sequence: TGTGCCAGTTCAGGGTCTGATTCACCCCTCCACTTT. Amino acid sequence: CASSGSDSPLHF.

This rearrangement joins TRBV7-7 to TRBJ1-1; weak D call: TRBD1 (6 bases). Germline V gene lookup returns CDR1 SSHAT and CDR2 FNYEAQ (reference sequence). The CDR3 length is 15 residues. The V gene lost 10 bases and the J gene lost 5 bases, with 23 bases spanning the gap. Here the CDR3 DNA reads TGTGCCAAATCCCTCCGTCGGGGGGCAAAGACTGAAGCTTTCTTT. Translating gives CAKSLRRGAKTEAFF.

This chain joins TRBV12-3 or TRBV12-4 and TRBJ1-6, with 8 bases matching TRBD1. With V trimmed by 6 bases and J by 8 bases, 3 bases remained unmatched. The CDR3 totals 13 residues. CDR3 protein: CASRPGQDSPLHF. As DNA, the CDR3 is TGTGCCAGCAGACCGGGACAGGATTCACCCCTCCACTTT.

The CDR3 DNA sequence: TGTGCCAGCACCAGTGGGCCGGGCATGCAGCCCCAGCATTTT. Protein product: CASTSGPGMQPQHF. The V gene is TRBV2, the J gene TRBJ1-5; D not certain. The V gene's germline CDR1 is SNHLY and CDR2 FYNNEI. CDR3 length: 14 amino acids. Trimming took 7 bases from V and 7 from J, leaving 17 bases between them.

The chain has TRBV18 and TRBJ1-1; D not resolved. CDR1 is KGHSH and CDR2 is LQKENI in the germline V gene. The V gene lost 1 base and the J gene lost 5 bases, with 11 bases spanning the gap. The CDR3 has 14 residues. In DNA, the CDR3 is TGTGCCAGCTCACCACGGAACCCCCAAACTGAAGCTTTCTTT. It yields the protein CASSPRNPQTEAFF.

The chain employs TRBV19 and TRBJ1-6; D remains ambiguous. Germline V gene lookup returns CDR1 LNHDA and CDR2 SQIVND (reference sequence). The CDR3 runs 14 residues. V shed 2 bases and J shed 7 bases, with 9 bases lying between them. The CDR3 DNA sequence: TGTGCCAGTAGTATAACAGAACCCAATTCACCCCTCCACTTT. Translation: CASSITEPNSPLHF. Full variable domain (remainder filled in from reference TRBV19 and TRBJ1-6): DGGITQSPKYLFRKEGQNVTLSCEQNLNHDAMYWYRQDPGQGLRLIYYSQIVNDFQKGDIAEGYSVSREKKESFPLTVTSAQKNPTAFYLCASSITEPNSPLHFGNGTRLTVT.

The chain uses TRBV5-1 and TRBJ2-7; 11 bases line up with TRBD1. The CDR3 totals 14 residues. CDR1 is SGHRS, CDR2 YFSETQ, per germline. The V and J ends lost 2 bases and 5 bases, in that order; junction bases with no gene match: 3. CDR3 region: CASSFGQGADEQYF. The CDR3 DNA sequence: TGCGCCAGCAGCTTCGGACAGGGGGCGGACGAGCAGTACTTC. The full variable domain, rest sourced from reference TRBV5-1 and TRBJ2-7, is KAGVTQTPRYLIKTRGQQVTLSCSPISGHRSVSWYQQTPGQGLQFLFEYFSETQRNKGNFPGRFSGRQFSNSRSEMNVSTLELGDSALYLCASSFGQGADEQYFGPGTRLTVT.

The chain has TRBV5-1 and TRBJ2-5; D perhaps matches TRBD2 (6 bases). This CDR3 has 15 residues. Trimming cost V 0 bases and J 3 bases, with 12 bases left between them. Germline loops: CDR1 SGHRS, CDR2 YFSETQ. CDR3 nucleotides: TGCGCCAGCAGCTTGGGGCAGCGGGCGAAAGAGACCCAGTACTTC. It codes for CASSLGQRAKETQYF.

The V call is TRBV5-5, the J call TRBJ1-4, with 9 bases that match TRBD1. V was clipped by 1 base and J by 6 bases; unmatched bases: 4. In germline, CDR1 is SGHKS, CDR2 YYEKEE (reference sequence). This CDR3 contains 15 residues. CDR3 DNA: TGTGCCAGCAGCTTGTTGGGGACAGGGTATGAAAAACTGTTTTTT. Residues: CASSLLGTGYEKLFF.

The chain employs TRBV3-1 (or the pseudogene TRBV3-2) and TRBJ1-1; TRBD1 is a possible D gene (5 bases). The ends were cut back, 4 bases at V and 3 bases at J, with 15 bases in the middle. Germline CDR1 LGHDT, CDR2 YNNKEL (reference sequence). The length of the CDR3 is 15 residues. The CDR3 region is CASSLGGHSHTEAFF. The CDR3, as DNA: TGTGCCAGCAGCCTGGGTGGACACAGCCACACTGAAGCTTTCTTT.

This clone was counted once. The chain uses TRBV3-1 (or the pseudogene TRBV3-2) and TRBJ1-2, with D hard to call. The germline V gene has CDR1 LGHDT and CDR2 YNNKEL (reference sequence). Trimming removed 4 bases from V and 4 bases from J, with 16 bases in between. CDR3 size: 15 residues. The CDR3 region has the DNA TGTGCCAGCAGCCCCAACGGTGGGGAGGTCTATGGCTACACCTTC. It yields the protein CASSPNGGEVYGYTF.

The chain combines TRBV15 with TRBJ1-3; tentatively, D is TRBD1 (5 bases). The V end lost 6 bases, the J end lost 1 base, and 10 bases lay between the germline ends. This CDR3 is 14 amino acids long. Germline-derived CDR1 and CDR2 are LNHNV and YYDKDF (reference sequence). The CDR3 DNA reads as TGTGCCACCAGATGGGGGGTGTCTGGAAACACCATATATTTT. Protein: CATRWGVSGNTIYF.

This clone was observed a single time. The rearrangement joins TRBV7-2 to TRBJ1-6; D may be TRBD1 (5 bases). Germline loops: CDR1 SGHTA, CDR2 FQGNSA. The V and J ends lost 5 bases and 8 bases respectively, with 13 bases between them. The CDR3 is 14 residues long. This CDR3 is CASSRLGTDSPLHF. The CDR3 region has the DNA TGTGCCAGCAGCAGACTCGGGACTGATTCACCCCTCCACTTT.

The CDR3, as DNA: TGTGCCAGCAGCCCACTCGGGAGGAACACTGAAGCTTTCTTT. Translating gives CASSPLGRNTEAFF. V usage is TRBV7-2 and J usage is TRBJ1-1, with D hard to call. This CDR3 has 14 amino acids. Trimming pared 5 bases from V and 1 base from J, leaving 11 bases between. Per germline, CDR1 SGHTA and CDR2 FQGNSA.